This T cell receptor (beta chain) emerged from a study of T cell responses to AZD1222 COVID-19 vaccine. Of note for this clone: Its antigen remains unidentified.

Findings of the study overall: The donor group comprised mostly white British people and more females; the analysis possibly underestimated clonal diversity. Only five to seven individuals given AZD1222 were seropositive at baseline.

Repertoires were generated with immunoSEQ multiplex PCR, while TCRdb's copy carries only in-frame clones and drops some. In the table there are 120,000 or so clones, 80% to 95% of which are singletons. Per germline, CDR1 SEHNR and CDR2 FQNEAQ (reference sequence). V was cut by 5 bases and J by 1 base, with 11 bases left in between. The CDR3 is made up of 14 amino acids. Sequencing used peripheral blood, obtained on day 0 of AZD1222 vaccination. This sequence was found in an adult in good health. The rearrangement links TRBV7-9 to TRBJ1-1; D is perhaps TRBD1 (6 bases). The CDR3 nucleotides are TGTGCCAGCAGCCTCGACAGGCCGAACACTGAAGCTTTCTTT. This gives the protein CASSLDRPNTEAFF.